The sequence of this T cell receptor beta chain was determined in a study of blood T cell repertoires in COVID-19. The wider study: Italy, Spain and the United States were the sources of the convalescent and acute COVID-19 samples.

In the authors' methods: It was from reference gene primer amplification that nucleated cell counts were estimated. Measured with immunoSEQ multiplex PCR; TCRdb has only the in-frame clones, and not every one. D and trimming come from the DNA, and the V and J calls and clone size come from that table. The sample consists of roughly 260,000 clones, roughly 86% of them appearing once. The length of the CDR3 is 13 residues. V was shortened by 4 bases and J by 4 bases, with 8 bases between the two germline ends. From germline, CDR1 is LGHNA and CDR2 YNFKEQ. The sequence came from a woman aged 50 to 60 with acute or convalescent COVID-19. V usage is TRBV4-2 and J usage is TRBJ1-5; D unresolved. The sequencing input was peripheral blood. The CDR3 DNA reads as TGTGCCAGCAGCCTTGCGGGGAATCAGCCCCAGCATTTT. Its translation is CASSLAGNQPQHF.